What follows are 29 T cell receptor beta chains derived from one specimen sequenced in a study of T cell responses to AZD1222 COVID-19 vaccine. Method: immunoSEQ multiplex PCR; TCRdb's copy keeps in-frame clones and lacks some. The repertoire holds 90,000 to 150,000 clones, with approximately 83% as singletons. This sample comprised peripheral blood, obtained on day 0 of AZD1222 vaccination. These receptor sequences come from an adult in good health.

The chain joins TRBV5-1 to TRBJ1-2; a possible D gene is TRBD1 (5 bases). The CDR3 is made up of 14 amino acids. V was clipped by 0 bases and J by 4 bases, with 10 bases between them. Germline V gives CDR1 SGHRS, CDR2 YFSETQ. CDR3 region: CASSLAQGSYGYTF. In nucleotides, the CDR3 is TGCGCCAGCAGCTTGGCCCAGGGTTCCTATGGCTACACCTTC. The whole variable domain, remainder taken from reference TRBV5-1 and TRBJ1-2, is KAGVTQTPRYLIKTRGQQVTLSCSPISGHRSVSWYQQTPGQGLQFLFEYFSETQRNKGNFPGRFSGRQFSNSRSEMNVSTLELGDSALYLCASSLAQGSYGYTFGSGTRLTVV.

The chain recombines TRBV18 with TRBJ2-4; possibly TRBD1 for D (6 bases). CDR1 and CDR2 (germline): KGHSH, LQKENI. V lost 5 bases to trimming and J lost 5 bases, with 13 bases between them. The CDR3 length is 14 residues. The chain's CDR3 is CASSIDRQENIQYF. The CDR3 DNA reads TGTGCCAGCTCAATAGACAGGCAAGAAAACATTCAGTACTTC.

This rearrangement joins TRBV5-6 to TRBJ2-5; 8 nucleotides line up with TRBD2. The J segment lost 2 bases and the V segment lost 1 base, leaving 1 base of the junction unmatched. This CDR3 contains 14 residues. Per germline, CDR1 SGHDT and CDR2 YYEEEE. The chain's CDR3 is CASSLSGGQETQYF. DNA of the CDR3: TGTGCCAGCAGCTTGTCGGGGGGGCAAGAGACCCAGTACTTC.

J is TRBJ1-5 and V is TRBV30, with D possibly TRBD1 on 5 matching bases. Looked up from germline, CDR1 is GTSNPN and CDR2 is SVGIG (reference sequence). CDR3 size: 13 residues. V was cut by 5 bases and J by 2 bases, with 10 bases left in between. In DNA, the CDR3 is TGTGCCTGGTCCTTACAGGGCAATCAGCCCCAGCATTTT. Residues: CAWSLQGNQPQHF.

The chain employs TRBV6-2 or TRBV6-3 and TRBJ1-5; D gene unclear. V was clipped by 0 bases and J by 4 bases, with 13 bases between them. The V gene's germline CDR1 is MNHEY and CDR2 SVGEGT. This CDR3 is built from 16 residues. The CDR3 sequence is CASSYSIGRSNQPQHF. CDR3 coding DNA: TGTGCCAGCAGTTACTCGATTGGCAGGAGTAATCAGCCCCAGCATTTT.

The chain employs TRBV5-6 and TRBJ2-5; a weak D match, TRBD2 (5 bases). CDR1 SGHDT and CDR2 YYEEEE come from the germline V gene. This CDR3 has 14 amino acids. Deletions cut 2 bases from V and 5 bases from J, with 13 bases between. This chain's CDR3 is CASSLSGFRETQYF. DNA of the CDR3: TGTGCCAGCAGCTTATCGGGGTTCAGGGAGACCCAGTACTTC.

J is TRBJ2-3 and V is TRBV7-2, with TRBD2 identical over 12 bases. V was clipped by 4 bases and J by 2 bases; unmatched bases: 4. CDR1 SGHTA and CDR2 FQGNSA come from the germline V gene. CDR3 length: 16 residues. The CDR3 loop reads CASSSRLAGDTDTQYF. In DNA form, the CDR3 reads TGTGCCAGCAGCTCAAGACTAGCGGGAGACACAGATACGCAGTATTTT.

The CDR3 nucleotides are TGTGCCAGCAGCTATTACAATGAGCAGTTCTTC. Its protein product is CASSYYNEQFF. The V and J genes are TRBV5-8 and TRBJ2-1, with D unclear. The ends were cut back, 3 bases at V and 4 bases at J, with 2 bases in the middle. This CDR3 region has 11 residues. Germline V CDR1 and CDR2: SGHTS, YDEGEE.

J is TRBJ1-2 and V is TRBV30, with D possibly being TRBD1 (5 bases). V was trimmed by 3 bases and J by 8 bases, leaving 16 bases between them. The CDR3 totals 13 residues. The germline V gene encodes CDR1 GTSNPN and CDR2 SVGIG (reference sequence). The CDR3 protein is CAWRISRRGGYTF. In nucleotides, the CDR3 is TGTGCCTGGAGAATAAGTCGAAGGGGAGGCTACACCTTC. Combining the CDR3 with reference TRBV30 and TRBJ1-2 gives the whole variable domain SQTIHQWPATLVQPVGSPLSLECTVEGTSNPNLYWYRQAAGRGLQLLFYSVGIGQISSEVPQNLSASRPQDRQFILSSKKLLLSDSGFYLCAWRISRRGGYTFGSGTRLTVV.

The CDR3 sequence is CASSSRQGDMNTEAFF. CDR3 DNA sequence: TGTGCCAGCAGTTCGCGACAGGGGGACATGAACACTGAAGCTTTCTTT. V usage is TRBV6-2 or TRBV6-3 and J usage is TRBJ1-1; 9 bases align to TRBD1. Germline CDR1 reads MNHEY; CDR2 reads SVGEGT. V lost 4 bases to trimming and J lost 0 bases; unmatched junction nucleotides: 6. The CDR3 runs to 16 residues.

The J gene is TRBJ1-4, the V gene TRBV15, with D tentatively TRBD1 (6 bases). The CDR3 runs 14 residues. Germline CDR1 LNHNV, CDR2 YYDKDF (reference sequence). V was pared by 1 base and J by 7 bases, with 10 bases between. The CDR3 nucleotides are TGTGCCACCAGCAGAGGGGGGGCGGGTGAAAAACTGTTTTTT. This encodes CATSRGGAGEKLFF.

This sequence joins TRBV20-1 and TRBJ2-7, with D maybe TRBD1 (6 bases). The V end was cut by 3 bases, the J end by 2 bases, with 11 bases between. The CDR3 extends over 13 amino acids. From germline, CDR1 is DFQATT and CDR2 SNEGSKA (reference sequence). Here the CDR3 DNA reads TGCAGTGCTAGTGGGGGCCCTGCCTACGAGCAGTACTTC. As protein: CSASGGPAYEQYF.

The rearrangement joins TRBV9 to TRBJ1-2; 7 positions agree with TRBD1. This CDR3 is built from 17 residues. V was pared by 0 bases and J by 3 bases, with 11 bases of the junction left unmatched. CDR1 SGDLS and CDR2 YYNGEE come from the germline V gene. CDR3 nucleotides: TGTGCCAGCAGCGTAGAGGCAAGACCGACAGGGCACTATGGCTACACCTTC. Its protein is CASSVEARPTGHYGYTF.

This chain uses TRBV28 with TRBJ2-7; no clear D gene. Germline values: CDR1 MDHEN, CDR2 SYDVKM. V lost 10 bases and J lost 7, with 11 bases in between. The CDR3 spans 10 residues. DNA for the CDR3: TGTGCCACCGAGGCTGTAGAGCAGTACTTC. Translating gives CATEAVEQYF.

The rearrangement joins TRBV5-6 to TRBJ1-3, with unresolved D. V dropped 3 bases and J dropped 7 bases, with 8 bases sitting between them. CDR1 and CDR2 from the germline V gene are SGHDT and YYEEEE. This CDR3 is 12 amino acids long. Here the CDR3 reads CASSSEENTIYF. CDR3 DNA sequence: TGTGCCAGCAGCTCCGAAGAGAACACCATATATTTT.

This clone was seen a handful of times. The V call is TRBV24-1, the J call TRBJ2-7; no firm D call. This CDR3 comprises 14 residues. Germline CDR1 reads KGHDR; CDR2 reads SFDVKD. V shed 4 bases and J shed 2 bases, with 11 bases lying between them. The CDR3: CATSDYRRAYEQYF. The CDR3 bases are TGTGCCACCAGTGACTATAGGAGAGCCTACGAGCAGTACTTC.

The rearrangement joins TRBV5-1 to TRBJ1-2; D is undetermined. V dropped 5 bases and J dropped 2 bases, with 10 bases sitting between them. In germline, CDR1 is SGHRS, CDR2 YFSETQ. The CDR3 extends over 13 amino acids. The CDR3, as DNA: TGCGCCAGCAGAGAGAGTACCAACTATGGCTACACCTTC. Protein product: CASRESTNYGYTF.

The CDR3 is CASSLERNTEAFF. Written as DNA, the CDR3 is TGCGCCAGCAGCTTGGAAAGGAACACTGAAGCTTTCTTT. The chain has TRBV5-1 and TRBJ1-1; D gene ambiguous. Germline CDR1 and CDR2: SGHRS and YFSETQ. The CDR3 is made up of 13 amino acids. V dropped 0 bases and J dropped 1 base, with 4 bases sitting between them.

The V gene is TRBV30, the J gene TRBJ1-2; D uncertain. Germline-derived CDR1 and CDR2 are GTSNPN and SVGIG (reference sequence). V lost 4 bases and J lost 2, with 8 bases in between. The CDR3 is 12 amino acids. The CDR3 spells CAWNPRNYGYTF. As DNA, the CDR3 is TGTGCCTGGAACCCCAGAAACTATGGCTACACCTTC.

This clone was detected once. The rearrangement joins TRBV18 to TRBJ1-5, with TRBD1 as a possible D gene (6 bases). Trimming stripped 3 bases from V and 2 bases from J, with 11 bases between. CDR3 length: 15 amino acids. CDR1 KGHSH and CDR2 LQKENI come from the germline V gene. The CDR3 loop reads CASSPQGNGNQPQHF. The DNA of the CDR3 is TGTGCCAGCTCACCTCAGGGGAATGGCAATCAGCCCCAGCATTTT.

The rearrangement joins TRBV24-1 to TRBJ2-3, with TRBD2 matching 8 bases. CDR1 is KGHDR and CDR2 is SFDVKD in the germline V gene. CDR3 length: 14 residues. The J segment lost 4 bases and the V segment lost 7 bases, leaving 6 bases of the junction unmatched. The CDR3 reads CATRREAEADTQYF. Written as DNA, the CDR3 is TGTGCCACCAGGCGGGAGGCTGAGGCAGATACGCAGTATTTT.

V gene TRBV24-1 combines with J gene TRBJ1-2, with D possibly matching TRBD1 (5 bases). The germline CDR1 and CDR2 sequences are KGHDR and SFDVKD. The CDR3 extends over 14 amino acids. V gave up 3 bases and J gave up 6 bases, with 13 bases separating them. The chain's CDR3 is CATSDPGTADGYTF. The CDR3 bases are TGTGCCACCAGTGATCCCGGGACTGCGGATGGCTACACCTTC.

CDR3: CASSQDARHDEQYF. The CDR3 nucleotides are TGCGCCAGCAGCCAAGATGCCCGACACGACGAGCAGTACTTC. This chain uses TRBV4-1 with TRBJ2-7, with unresolved D. The germline V and J ends were trimmed by 0 bases and 5 bases, with 11 bases remaining between them. The CDR3 covers 14 residues. Germline V CDR1 and CDR2: MGHRA, YSYEKL.

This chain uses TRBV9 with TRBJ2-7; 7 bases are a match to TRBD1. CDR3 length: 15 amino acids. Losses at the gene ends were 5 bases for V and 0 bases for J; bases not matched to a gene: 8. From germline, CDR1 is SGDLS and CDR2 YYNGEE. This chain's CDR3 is CASSTRGTDSYEQYF. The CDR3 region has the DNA TGTGCCAGCAGTACCAGAGGGACAGACTCCTACGAGCAGTACTTC.

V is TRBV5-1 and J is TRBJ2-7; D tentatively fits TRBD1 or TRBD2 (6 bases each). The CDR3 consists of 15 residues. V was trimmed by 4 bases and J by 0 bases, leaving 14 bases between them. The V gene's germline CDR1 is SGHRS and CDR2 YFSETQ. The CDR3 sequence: CASSPGGSSSYEQYF. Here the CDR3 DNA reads TGCGCCAGCAGCCCCGGGGGCAGTAGCTCCTACGAGCAGTACTTC.

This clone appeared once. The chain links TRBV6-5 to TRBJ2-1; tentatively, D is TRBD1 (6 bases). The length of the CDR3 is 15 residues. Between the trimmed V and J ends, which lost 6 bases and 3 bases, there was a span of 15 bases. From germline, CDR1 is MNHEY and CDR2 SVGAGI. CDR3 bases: TGTGCCAGCAGCCACCGGGACACTAGCTACAATGAGCAGTTCTTC. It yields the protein CASSHRDTSYNEQFF.

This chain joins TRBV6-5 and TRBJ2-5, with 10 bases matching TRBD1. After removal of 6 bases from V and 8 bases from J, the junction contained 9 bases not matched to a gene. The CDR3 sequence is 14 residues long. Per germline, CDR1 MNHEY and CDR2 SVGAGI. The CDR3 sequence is CASSLPGQGKTQYF. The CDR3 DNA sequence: TGTGCCAGCAGCCTCCCGGGACAGGGGAAAACCCAGTACTTC.

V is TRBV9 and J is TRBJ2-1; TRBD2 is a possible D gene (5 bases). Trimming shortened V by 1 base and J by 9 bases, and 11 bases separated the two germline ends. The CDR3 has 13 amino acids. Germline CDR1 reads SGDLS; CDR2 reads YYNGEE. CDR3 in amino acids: CASSVREWSEQFF. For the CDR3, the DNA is TGTGCCAGCAGCGTAAGGGAGTGGAGTGAGCAGTTCTTC. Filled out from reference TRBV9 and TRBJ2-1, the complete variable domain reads DSGVTQTPKHLITATGQRVTLRCSPRSGDLSVYWYQQSLDQGLQFLIQYYNGEERAKGNILERFSAQQFPDLHSELNLSSLELGDSALYFCASSVREWSEQFFGPGTRLTVL.

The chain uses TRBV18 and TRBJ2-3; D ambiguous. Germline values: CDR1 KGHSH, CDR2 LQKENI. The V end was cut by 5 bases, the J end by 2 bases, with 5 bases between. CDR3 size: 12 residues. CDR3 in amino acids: CASSTTTDTQYF. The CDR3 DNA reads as TGTGCCAGCTCAACCACCACAGATACGCAGTATTTT.